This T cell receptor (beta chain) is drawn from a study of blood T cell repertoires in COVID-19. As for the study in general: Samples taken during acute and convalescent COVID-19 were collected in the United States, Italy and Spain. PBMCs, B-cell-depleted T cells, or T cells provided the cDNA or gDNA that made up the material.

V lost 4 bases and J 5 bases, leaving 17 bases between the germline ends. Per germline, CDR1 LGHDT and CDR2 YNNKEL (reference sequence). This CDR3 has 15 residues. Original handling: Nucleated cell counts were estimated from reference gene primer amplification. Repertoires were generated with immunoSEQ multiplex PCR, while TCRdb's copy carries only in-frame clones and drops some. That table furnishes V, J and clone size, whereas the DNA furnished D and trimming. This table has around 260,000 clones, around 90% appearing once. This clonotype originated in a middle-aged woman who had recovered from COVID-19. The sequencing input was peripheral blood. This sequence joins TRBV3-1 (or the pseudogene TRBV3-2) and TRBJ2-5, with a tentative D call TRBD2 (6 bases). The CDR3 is CASSPPGRAGETQYF. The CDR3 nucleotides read TGTGCCAGCAGCCCCCCGGGACGGGCGGGGGAGACCCAGTACTTC.